This T cell receptor beta chain stems from a study of T-cell memory formation after mild COVID-19. Study outcomes and limitations: There was a balanced CD4/CD8 profile in clones contracting day 15 to 85, and later expanders leaned CD4+. Contracting CD4+ clones sat mainly in CM and EM; CD8+ in EMRA.

CDR1 and CDR2 from the germline V gene are LNHNV and YYDKDF (reference sequence). The CDR3 consists of 16 residues. After removal of 2 bases from V and 6 bases from J, the junction contained 8 bases not matched to a gene. One entry per CDR3 protein, called by TCRdb with MiXCR from the 5' RACE reads. The data show approximately 340,000 distinct CDR3 sequences, with 10% to 15% seen just once and about a fifth held by the top ten. This clonotype was found a few times. The antigen remains undetermined. The sample comprised PBMCs or a T cell subset sorted from them (not recorded which). The chain employs TRBV15 and TRBJ2-1; 9 bases agree with TRBD1. This TCR was recovered from a man in his late teens or twenties who had mild COVID-19 (a few samples of this study predate the infection). Cell type and time point are not known. The CDR3 loop is CATSRFRDRAFNEQFF. The CDR3 coding sequence is TGTGCCACCAGCAGATTCCGGGACAGGGCATTCAATGAGCAGTTCTTC. Variable domain in full (rest from reference TRBV15 and TRBJ2-1): DAMVIQNPRYQVTQFGKPVTLSCSQTLNHNVMYWYQQKSSQAPKLLFHYYDKDFNNEADTPDNFQSRRPNTSFCFLDIRSPGLGDTAMYLCATSRFRDRAFNEQFFGPGTRLTVL.